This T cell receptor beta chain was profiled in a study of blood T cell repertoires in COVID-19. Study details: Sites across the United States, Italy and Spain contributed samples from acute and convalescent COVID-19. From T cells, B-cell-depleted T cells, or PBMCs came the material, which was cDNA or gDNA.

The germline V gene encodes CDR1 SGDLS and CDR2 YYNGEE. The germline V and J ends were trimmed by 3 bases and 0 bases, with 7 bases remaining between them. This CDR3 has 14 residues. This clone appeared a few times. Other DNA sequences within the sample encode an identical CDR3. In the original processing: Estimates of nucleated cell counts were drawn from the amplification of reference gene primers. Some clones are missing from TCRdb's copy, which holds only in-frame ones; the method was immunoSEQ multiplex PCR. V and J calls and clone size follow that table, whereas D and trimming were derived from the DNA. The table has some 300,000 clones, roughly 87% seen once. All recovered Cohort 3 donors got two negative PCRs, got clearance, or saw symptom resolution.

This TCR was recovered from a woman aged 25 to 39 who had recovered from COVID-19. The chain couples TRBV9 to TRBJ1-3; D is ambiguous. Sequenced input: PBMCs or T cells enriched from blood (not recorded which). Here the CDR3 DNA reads TGTGCCAGCAGCGCCGGTGGCTCTGGAAACACCATATATTTT. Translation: CASSAGGSGNTIYF.